This T cell receptor beta chain was retrieved from a study of cytomegalovirus exposure and HLA in healthy donors. General study results and limits: The classifier reportedly diagnosed cytomegalovirus status with high specificity and sensitivity. Beyond CMV serostatus, there was no information to go on about immune exposure. Among TCR beta chains of equal frequency, HLA-associated ones were more clonally expanded in a later analysis.

Concerning this clone: Its antigen is still unknown.

Germline V CDR1 and CDR2: SGHAT, FQNNGV. Trimming cost V 2 bases and J 3 bases, with 12 bases left between them. The CDR3 consists of 15 residues. Primers for the PCR totalled 60 Vbeta and 13 Jbeta. In the original processing: Approximately 11 million shared chains were among the roughly 80 million unique TCR beta chains that a later analysis counted. Clones were read by immunoSEQ multiplex PCR, and TCRdb kept only the in-frame ones, dropping some. V and J calls and clone size follow that table, whereas D and trimming were derived from the DNA. The repertoire holds fewer than 150,000 clones, with 76% as singletons.

The chain joins TRBV11-2 to TRBJ2-3, with a possible D match to TRBD2 (6 bases). The receptor was derived from a man aged 45-65 years in good health and CMV-seropositive. The sequencing input was PBMCs. DNA for the CDR3: TGTGCCAGCAGCTTAATGGGGGGAGTGACAGATACGCAGTATTTT. Translating it yields CASSLMGGVTDTQYF.